These 15 T cell receptor beta chains came from one sample sequenced in a study of shared clonotypes between healthy human individuals. TCRdb's copy holds only in-frame clones and misses some; the assay was immunoSEQ multiplex PCR. Altogether 2 million to 3 million clones are present, 93% being singletons, with the ten largest covering about 0.38%. Specimen: naive CD4+ T cells from PBMCs. This sample's subset: CD45RA+ positively selected. The receptors derive from a man between 18 and 29 years old in good health. Some clones in this sample may be carry-over from other donors' samples.

V and J are TRBV2 and TRBJ2-7; TRBD1 matches 9 bases. The CDR3 has 16 residues. CDR1 is SNHLY and CDR2 is FYNNEI in the germline V gene. V was clipped by 5 bases and J by 3 bases; unmatched bases: 11. The CDR3 DNA is TGTGCCAGCAGTTCCACGGTGGGACAGGGATACTACGAGCAGTACTTC. Its protein product is CASSSTVGQGYYEQYF.

The chain recombines TRBV30 with TRBJ2-3; a possible D gene is TRBD2 (5 bases). The germline V gene has CDR1 GTSNPN and CDR2 SVGIG (reference sequence). The CDR3 has 13 amino acids. V gave up 8 bases and J gave up 2 bases, with 14 bases separating them. The CDR3 is CARGEGYTDTQYF. CDR3 nucleotide sequence: TGTGCCCGCGGCGAGGGCTACACAGATACGCAGTATTTT.

This clone has a single count. The chain joins TRBV9 to TRBJ2-3; D unclear. Germline values: CDR1 SGDLS, CDR2 YYNGEE. Trimming cost V 3 bases and J 3 bases, with 11 bases left between them. The CDR3 is 14 amino acids. The CDR3 spells CASSAPPGTDTQYF. CDR3 nucleotide sequence: TGTGCCAGCAGCGCACCCCCCGGGACAGATACGCAGTATTTT. Full variable domain (missing parts from reference TRBV9 and TRBJ2-3): DSGVTQTPKHLITATGQRVTLRCSPRSGDLSVYWYQQSLDQGLQFLIQYYNGEERAKGNILERFSAQQFPDLHSELNLSSLELGDSALYFCASSAPPGTDTQYFGPGTRLTVL.

This clone occurred once. The CDR3 reads CAISDYGTIKSYNEQFF. CDR3 coding DNA: TGTGCCATCAGTGATTACGGGACCATTAAGTCATACAATGAGCAGTTCTTC. The chain is built from TRBV10-3 and TRBJ2-1; D possibly uses TRBD1 or TRBD2 (5 bases each). Trimming cost V 3 bases and J 4 bases, with 19 bases left between them. Germline-derived CDR1 and CDR2 are ENHRY and SYGVKD. This CDR3 spans 17 amino acids.

A note on this clone: In the same sample, other DNA sequences code for this CDR3. This chain uses TRBV6-1 with TRBJ2-2, with D maybe TRBD2 (5 bases). Germline values: CDR1 MNHNS, CDR2 SASEGT. Trimming removed 7 bases at V and 0 bases at J, with 12 bases between. The CDR3 length is 15 residues. The chain's CDR3 is CASTMGEANTGELFF. CDR3 in DNA: TGTGCCAGCACCATGGGAGAGGCGAACACCGGGGAGCTGTTTTTT.

The chain employs TRBV6-4 and TRBJ2-7, with 7 bases lining up with TRBD1. Germline values: CDR1 MRHNA, CDR2 SNTAGT. Trimming cost V 5 bases and J 3 bases; bases outside gene matches: 7. CDR3 length: 14 residues. The CDR3 DNA is TGTGCCAGCAGTAAACAGGGGAAGCACTACGAGCAGTACTTC. It specifies CASSKQGKHYEQYF.

The J gene is TRBJ1-5, the V gene TRBV7-2; D is possibly TRBD1 (6 bases). This CDR3 has 15 residues. Germline CDR1 and CDR2: SGHTA and FQGNSA. V was cut by 3 bases and J by 3 bases, with 12 bases left in between. CDR3 nucleotide sequence: TGTGCCAGCAGCTTCCCAGGGGCCTTCAATCAGCCCCAGCATTTT. Its protein product is CASSFPGAFNQPQHF.

CDR3 nucleotides: TGTGCCAGCAGTGTTATGGAGAATCAGCCCCAGCATTTT. Residues: CASSVMENQPQHF. The J gene is TRBJ1-5, the V gene TRBV6-4; D remains ambiguous. The germline CDR1 and CDR2 sequences are MRHNA and SNTAGT. The CDR3 is 13 amino acids. V was pared by 4 bases and J by 4 bases, with 8 bases between.

Of note for this clone: Different DNA sequences within this sample yield the same CDR3. Here the CDR3 DNA reads TGCGCCAGCAGCTTTGAGGGGAGCAATCAGCCCCAGCATTTT. This gives the protein CASSFEGSNQPQHF. The chain employs TRBV5-1 and TRBJ1-5, with D maybe TRBD1 (5 bases). Looked up from germline, CDR1 is SGHRS and CDR2 is YFSETQ. Between the trimmed V and J ends, which lost 2 bases and 1 base, there was a span of 7 bases. This CDR3 has 14 residues. Full variable domain (remainder filled in from reference TRBV5-1 and TRBJ1-5): KAGVTQTPRYLIKTRGQQVTLSCSPISGHRSVSWYQQTPGQGLQFLFEYFSETQRNKGNFPGRFSGRQFSNSRSEMNVSTLELGDSALYLCASSFEGSNQPQHFGDGTRLSIL.

CDR3 sequence reads: CASSFVRGANQPQHF. The CDR3 region has the DNA TGTGCCAGCAGTTTTGTCAGGGGAGCGAATCAGCCCCAGCATTTT. The chain is built from TRBV28 and TRBJ1-5; TRBD1 might be the D (6 bases). The CDR3 has 15 residues. With 3 bases removed from V and 4 bases from J, the gap between germline ends came to 13 bases. The germline V gene has CDR1 MDHEN and CDR2 SYDVKM.

This clone was recorded only once. The chain uses TRBV19 and TRBJ1-5; D is unclear. The V gene's germline CDR1 is LNHDA and CDR2 SQIVND (reference sequence). Between the trimmed V and J ends, which lost 7 bases and 0 bases, there was a span of 22 bases. There are 18 residues in the CDR3. CDR3 sequence reads: CASTSLWRERNSNQPQHF. As DNA, the CDR3 is TGTGCCAGTACCTCCTTATGGCGGGAAAGAAATAGCAATCAGCCCCAGCATTTT.

The chain employs TRBV18 and TRBJ2-5; D gene unclear. The CDR3 is 13 residues long. The V end lost 5 bases, the J end lost 4 bases, and 11 bases lay between the germline ends. The germline CDR1 and CDR2 sequences are KGHSH and LQKENI. The CDR3 loop is CASSRLARETQYF. CDR3 nucleotides: TGTGCCAGCTCAAGGCTCGCTAGAGAGACCCAGTACTTC.

The V and J genes are TRBV27 and TRBJ2-1, with D maybe TRBD1 (6 bases). Between the trimmed V and J ends, which lost 3 bases and 5 bases, there was a span of 14 bases. CDR1 and CDR2 from the germline V gene are MNHEY and SMNVEV (reference sequence). The length of the CDR3 is 15 residues. DNA of the CDR3: TGTGCCAGCAGTTTCGACAGGACCTCTCACAATGAGCAGTTCTTC. Amino acid sequence: CASSFDRTSHNEQFF.

Points on this clone: The same CDR3 arises from other DNA sequences in this sample as well. The chain joins TRBV6-6 to TRBJ2-7; 8 bases align to TRBD2. CDR1 is MNHNY, CDR2 SVGAGI, per germline (reference sequence). The CDR3 sequence is 14 residues long. V shed 2 bases, J shed 1 base, and the junction held 1 base outside the gene matches. The CDR3 DNA reads TGTGCCAGCAGTTACCCGGGGGGGTCCTACGAGCAGTACTTC. It encodes CASSYPGGSYEQYF.

V gene TRBV14 combines with J gene TRBJ1-2; 7 nucleotides agree with TRBD1. Per germline, CDR1 SGHDN and CDR2 FVKESK. The CDR3 sequence is 15 residues long. V trimming: 4 bases; J trimming: 6 bases; junction bases outside the gene matches: 11. CDR3 protein: CASSPTGKKTNGYTF. The CDR3 nucleotides read TGTGCCAGCAGCCCGACAGGGAAGAAGACTAATGGCTACACCTTC. The complete variable domain, with remaining parts taken from reference TRBV14 and TRBJ1-2, reads EAGVTQFPSHSVIEKGQTVTLRCDPISGHDNLYWYRRVMGKEIKFLLHFVKESKQDESGMPNNRFLAERTGGTYSTLKVQPAELEDSGVYFCASSPTGKKTNGYTFGSGTRLTVV.